Listed below are T cell receptor beta chains from one sample, sequenced in a study of radiation and T cells in renal cell carcinoma. Some clones are missing from TCRdb's copy, which holds only in-frame ones; the method was immunoSEQ multiplex PCR. The table has about 34,000 clones, 81% seen once. The source material was blood, sampled from a patient whose treatment included radiotherapy and nephrectomy. All receptors come from a man in his sixties with renal cell carcinoma. Each CDR3 is given with its conserved first and last residue. D genes are given only for firm matches.

J gene: TRBJ2-6; D gene: TRBD2; V gene: TRBV10-3; CDR3 DNA: TGTGCCATCAGTGCTAGCGGGAGGGCCTCGGGGGCCAACGTCCTGACTTTC; CDR3 protein: CAISASGRASGANVLTF
J gene: TRBJ2-5; D gene: TRBD2; V gene: TRBV2; CDR3 DNA: TGTGCCAGCAAGGCGGGACTACCGAGAGAGACCCAGTACTTC; CDR3 protein: CASKAGLPRETQYF
J gene: TRBJ1-1; D gene: .; V gene: TRBV9; CDR3 DNA: TGTGCCAGCAGCCTAAATGTGGGAAACACTGAAGCTTTCTTT; CDR3 protein: CASSLNVGNTEAFF
J gene: TRBJ2-1; D gene: .; V gene: TRBV7-7; CDR3 DNA: TGTGCCAGCAGCTCTTCTGTCACCAAGAATGAGCAGTTCTTC; CDR3 protein: CASSSSVTKNEQFF
J gene: TRBJ2-4; D gene: .; V gene: TRBV5-4; CDR3 DNA: TGTGCCAGCAGCCAAGGGGACATTCAGTACTTC; CDR3 protein: CASSQGDIQYF
J gene: TRBJ2-3; D gene: .; V gene: TRBV7-2; CDR3 DNA: TGTGCCAGCAGCTTAACGTGGACGAACCCCACAGATACGCAGTATTTT; CDR3 protein: CASSLTWTNPTDTQYF
J gene: TRBJ1-5; D gene: TRBD1; V gene: TRBV6-1; CDR3 DNA: TGTGCCAGCAGTGAAGAGGGACAGGGGGCGCATCAGCCCCAGCATTTT; CDR3 protein: CASSEEGQGAHQPQHF
J gene: TRBJ2-7; D gene: TRBD2; V gene: TRBV15; CDR3 DNA: TGTGCCACCAGCAGAGAGGGACTAGCGGGAGACGAGCAGTACTTC; CDR3 protein: CATSREGLAGDEQYF
J gene: TRBJ2-7; D gene: TRBD2; V gene: TRBV10-3; CDR3 DNA: TGTGCCATCAGTGACGGGACTAGCGGAAAATACGAGCAGTACTTC; CDR3 protein: CAISDGTSGKYEQYF
J gene: TRBJ2-2; D gene: .; V gene: TRBV11-3; CDR3 DNA: TGTGCCAGCAGCCCCGGGACTTTAAAAACCGGGGAGCTGTTTTTT; CDR3 protein: CASSPGTLKTGELFF
J gene: TRBJ2-7; D gene: .; V gene: TRBV19; CDR3 DNA: TGTGCCAGTAGTATAGTAGGCGGCTACGAGCAGTACTTC; CDR3 protein: CASSIVGGYEQYF